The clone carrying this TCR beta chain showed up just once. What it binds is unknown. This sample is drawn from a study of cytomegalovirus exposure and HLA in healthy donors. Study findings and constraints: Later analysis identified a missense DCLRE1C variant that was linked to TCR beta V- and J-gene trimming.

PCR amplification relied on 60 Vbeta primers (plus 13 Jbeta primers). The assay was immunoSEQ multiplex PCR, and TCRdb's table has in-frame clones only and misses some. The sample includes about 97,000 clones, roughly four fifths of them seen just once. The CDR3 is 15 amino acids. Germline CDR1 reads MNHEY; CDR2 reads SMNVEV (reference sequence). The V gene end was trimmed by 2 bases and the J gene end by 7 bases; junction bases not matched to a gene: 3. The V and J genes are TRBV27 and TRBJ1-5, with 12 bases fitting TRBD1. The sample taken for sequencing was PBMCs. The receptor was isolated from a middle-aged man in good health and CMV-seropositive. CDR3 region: CASSLGTGGEQPQHF. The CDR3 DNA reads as TGTGCCAGCAGTTTAGGGACAGGGGGCGAGCAGCCCCAGCATTTT.